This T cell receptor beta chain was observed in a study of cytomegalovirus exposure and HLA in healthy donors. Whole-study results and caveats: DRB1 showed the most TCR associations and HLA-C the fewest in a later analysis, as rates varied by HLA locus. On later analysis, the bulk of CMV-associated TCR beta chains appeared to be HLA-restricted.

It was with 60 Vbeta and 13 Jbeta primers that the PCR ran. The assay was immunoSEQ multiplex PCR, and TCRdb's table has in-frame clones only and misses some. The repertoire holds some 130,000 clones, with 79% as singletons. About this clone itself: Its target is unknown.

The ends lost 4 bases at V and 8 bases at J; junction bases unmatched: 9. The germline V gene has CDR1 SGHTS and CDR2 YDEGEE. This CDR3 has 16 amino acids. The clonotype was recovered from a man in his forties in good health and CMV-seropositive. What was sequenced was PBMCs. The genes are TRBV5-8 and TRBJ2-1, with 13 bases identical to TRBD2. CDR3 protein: CASSPWTSGSQDEQFF. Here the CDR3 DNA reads TGTGCCAGCAGCCCGTGGACTAGCGGGAGCCAGGATGAGCAGTTCTTC.